The 2 T cell receptor beta chains listed next were all sequenced from one sample in a study of cytotoxic CD8 clonotypes in ibrutinib-treated CLL. TCRdb's table, derived via immunoSEQ multiplex PCR, lists solely in-frame clones and lacks some. The data contain approximately 67,000 clones, over 75% of them seen just once; the ten biggest clones take up roughly 7.7%. The sequenced sample was PBMCs, obtained at disease progression, from a patient treated with ibrutinib. These receptors were collected from a human donor with chronic lymphocytic leukemia.

The genes are TRBV4-1 and TRBJ2-7; no clear D gene. The CDR3 length is 13 residues. Trimming pared 0 bases from V and 3 bases from J, leaving 6 bases between. From germline, CDR1 is MGHRA and CDR2 YSYEKL. For the CDR3, the DNA is TGCGCCAGCAGCCAAGATCAGAACTACGAGCAGTACTTC. The encoded protein is CASSQDQNYEQYF.

J is TRBJ1-5 and V is TRBV2; D possibly corresponds to TRBD1 (5 bases). The germline V gene has CDR1 SNHLY and CDR2 FYNNEI. The CDR3 spans 14 residues. Trimming stripped 1 base from V and 9 bases from J, with 13 bases between. The CDR3 nucleotides are TGTGCCAGCAGTGAAGTGGGGGGGATCGGGCCCCAGCATTTT. Encoded protein: CASSEVGGIGPQHF. The entire variable domain, with the rest obtained from reference TRBV2 and TRBJ1-5, is as follows: EPEVTQTPSHQVTQMGQEVILRCVPISNHLYFYWYRQILGQKVEFLVSFYNNEISEKSEIFDDQFSVERPDGSNFTLKIRSTKLEDSAMYFCASSEVGGIGPQHFGDGTRLSIL.